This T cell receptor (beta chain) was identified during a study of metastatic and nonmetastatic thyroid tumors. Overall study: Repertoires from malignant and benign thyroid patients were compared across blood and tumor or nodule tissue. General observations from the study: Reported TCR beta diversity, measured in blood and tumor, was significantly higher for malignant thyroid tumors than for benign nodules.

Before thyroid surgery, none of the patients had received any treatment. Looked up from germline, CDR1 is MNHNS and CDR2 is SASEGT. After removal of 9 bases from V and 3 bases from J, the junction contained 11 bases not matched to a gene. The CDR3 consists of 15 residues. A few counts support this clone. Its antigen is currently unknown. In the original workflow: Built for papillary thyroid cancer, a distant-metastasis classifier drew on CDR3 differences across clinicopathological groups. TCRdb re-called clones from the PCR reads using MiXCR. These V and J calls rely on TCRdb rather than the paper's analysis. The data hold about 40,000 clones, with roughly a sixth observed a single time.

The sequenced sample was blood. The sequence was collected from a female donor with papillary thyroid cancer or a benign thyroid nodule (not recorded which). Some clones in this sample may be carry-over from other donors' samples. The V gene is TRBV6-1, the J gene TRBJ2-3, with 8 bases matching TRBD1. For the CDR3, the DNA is TGTGCCAGTACAGGGGGGTATTGGGGAACAGATACGCAGTATTTT. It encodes CASTGGYWGTDTQYF.